This T cell receptor (beta chain) was observed in a study of cytomegalovirus exposure and HLA in healthy donors. PCR used 60 Vbeta primers and 13 Jbeta primers. Profiling relied on immunoSEQ multiplex PCR, and the TCRdb table lists in-frame clones only, not all of them. The sample shows 190,000 or so clones, under 85% of them seen only once. Regarding donors, all were healthy bone marrow donors. The sequencing input was PBMCs. This clonotype originated in a woman between 50 and 59 years old in good health and CMV-seropositive.

CDR3 loop: CASSPQGGGNYGYTF. As DNA, the CDR3 is TGTGCCAGCTCACCCCAAGGGGGGGGCAACTATGGCTACACCTTC. This chain connects TRBV18 to TRBJ1-2, with D possibly matching TRBD1 (6 bases). This CDR3 has 15 amino acids. Germline CDR1 and CDR2: KGHSH and LQKENI. Trimming removed 3 bases at V and 2 bases at J, with 13 bases between.